The rows below give T cell receptor beta chains drawn from one sample of a study of CD8 T cells in ankylosing spondylitis. TCRdb re-analysed the 5' RACE reads in MiXCR, keeping a single row per CDR3 protein. The repertoire consists of about 240,000 distinct CDR3 sequences, with about 10% occurring once and the leading ten covering less than 7.5%. The sequencing sample was made of blood, either unsorted or a sorted T cell fraction (not recorded which). These receptors originate from a male donor with ankylosing spondylitis or in good health (not recorded which). Each CDR3 is given with its conserved first and last residue. Each record gives: D gene, V gene, clone size, CDR3 length, J gene, CDR3 DNA, CDR3 protein. The D gene is left open where the match is weak. For some rows the clone size is stated as once, few or many, or as a class when expanded; others skip it.

.	TRBV10-2	many	14	TRBJ2-3	TGCGCCAGCAGTGTCGGACACTCCTCAGATACGCAGTATTTT	CASSVGHSSDTQYF
.	TRBV4-2	many	17	TRBJ2-1	TGTGCCAGCAGCCAGGCCCAACTTGAAAGCTCCTACAATGAGCAGTTCTTC	CASSQAQLESSYNEQFF
.	TRBV6-5	few	14	TRBJ1-1	TGTGCCAGCAGTTATCGGGGGGGGACTCCCGAAGCTTTCTTT	CASSYRGGTPEAFF
.	TRBV3-1	many	14	TRBJ2-3	TGTGCCAGCAGCCAAGACCCTAGCACAGATACGCAGTATTTT	CASSQDPSTDTQYF
TRBD1	TRBV20-1	many	14	TRBJ2-5	TGCAGTGCTACACAGACAGGGGTCCAAGAGACCCAGTACTTC	CSATQTGVQETQYF
TRBD2	TRBV5-1	many	15	TRBJ2-2	TGCGCCAGCAATACTGCGGGGGACCACACCGGGGAGCTGTTTTTT	CASNTAGDHTGELFF
.	TRBV20-1	many	15	TRBJ1-5	TGCAGTGCTAGAGCCGGGTTTGATGGCAATCAGCCCCAGCATTTT	CSARAGFDGNQPQHF
.	TRBV14	few	16	TRBJ2-1	TGTGCCAGCAGCCAAGACGGAAATAGCTCCTACAATGAGCAGTTCTTC	CASSQDGNSSYNEQFF
TRBD2	TRBV5-1	many	17	TRBJ2-1	TGCGCCAGCAGCCATTCGGCGGGGGGGACGTTTAGCGATGAGCAGTTCTTC	CASSHSAGGTFSDEQFF
.	TRBV7-2	.	13	TRBJ1-2	TGTGCCAGCAGCGAGACAGGAGTGAGGGGCTACACCTTC	CASSETGVRGYTF
.	TRBV20-1	many	12	TRBJ1-1	TGCAGTGCTAGTGGCCGGAACACTGAAGCTTTCTTT	CSASGRNTEAFF
TRBD1	TRBV6-1	many	13	TRBJ1-5	TGTGCCAGCAGTCCCGACAGGGTCCAGCCCCAGCATTTT	CASSPDRVQPQHF
.	TRBV2	.	12	TRBJ1-2	TGTGCCAGCAGTGAGGGCCACTATGGCTACACCTTC	CASSEGHYGYTF
TRBD1	TRBV5-1	many	17	TRBJ1-2	TGCGCCAGCAGCTCTCAACCGACCGGGACAGGTTCTGGAGGCTACACCTTC	CASSSQPTGTGSGGYTF
TRBD1	TRBV10-2	once	12	TRBJ2-1	TGCGCCAGCAGGCAGGGGACAGGGGCTCAGTTCTTC	CASRQGTGAQFF
TRBD1	TRBV12-3/TRBV12-4	.	16	TRBJ2-1	TGTGCCAGCAGCCAAATCGACAGGGGGCCCTACAATGAGCAGTTCTTC	CASSQIDRGPYNEQFF
TRBD1	TRBV7-3	many	15	TRBJ2-7	TGTGCCAGCAGCCAGGGACAGGGGGCGATCTACGAGCAGTACTTC	CASSQGQGAIYEQYF
TRBD1	TRBV29-1	many	16	TRBJ2-7	TGCAGCGCCGCCGGCCTCCCGGGACAGGGGAGGAACGAGCAGTACTTC	CSAAGLPGQGRNEQYF
TRBD1	TRBV5-1	.	15	TRBJ2-3	TGCGCCAGCAGCTCGGACAGGCTCACGGCAGATACGCAGTATTTT	CASSSDRLTADTQYF
.	TRBV7-7	few	14	TRBJ2-6	TGTGCCAGCACCGAGAGCGGTGGGGCCAACGTCCTGACTTTC	CASTESGGANVLTF
TRBD2	TRBV6-5	many	15	TRBJ2-2	TGTGCCAGCGGATACGGGACTAGCGGAACCGGGGAGCTGTTTTTT	CASGYGTSGTGELFF
TRBD2	TRBV20-1	many	15	TRBJ2-1	TGCAGTGCCCGAACCGGGACTAGCGGGAGAAATGAGCAGTTCTTC	CSARTGTSGRNEQFF
TRBD2	TRBV24-1	few	18	TRBJ2-5	TGTGCCACCAGTGAGGTAGCGGGCGACGGCCACAAACAAGAGACCCAGTACTTC	CATSEVAGDGHKQETQYF
.	TRBV5-1	many	17	TRBJ1-2	TGCGCCAGCAGCTTTCTCTGGCGTGGGCCAGCGAACTATGGCTACACCTTC	CASSFLWRGPANYGYTF
TRBD2	TRBV7-3	few	15	TRBJ2-3	TGTGCCAGCAGCCGACTAGCGGGGGGGCTGGATACGCAGTATTTT	CASSRLAGGLDTQYF
TRBD2	TRBV12-3/TRBV12-4	few	15	TRBJ2-7	TGTGCCAGCAGTTTCGTGGCTAGCGGGAGATACGAGCAGTACTTC	CASSFVASGRYEQYF
.	TRBV18	many	14	TRBJ2-7	TGTGCCAGCTCACCACCGTACGGGTCCTACGAGCAGTACTTC	CASSPPYGSYEQYF
.	TRBV20-1	many	13	TRBJ2-7	TGCAGTGCTAGAGGTTCGGGGGACTACGAGCAGTACTTC	CSARGSGDYEQYF
TRBD1	TRBV5-1	many	15	TRBJ1-1	TGCGCCAGCAGCTTGGACAGGGGAAGAAACACTGAAGCTTTCTTT	CASSLDRGRNTEAFF
.	TRBV7-6	many	15	TRBJ1-3	TGTGCCAGCAGCCGAGGGACGGCTCCTGGAAACACCATATATTTT	CASSRGTAPGNTIYF
.	TRBV6-5	many	14	TRBJ2-1	TGTGCCAGCAGTTACTCGGACCGTTACAATGAGCAGTTCTTC	CASSYSDRYNEQFF
TRBD1	TRBV5-1	many	15	TRBJ2-7	TGCGCCAGCAGCTCGACAGGGGTCCCTTTTTACGAGCAGTACTTC	CASSSTGVPFYEQYF
.	TRBV2	many	13	TRBJ2-2	TGTGCCAGCCGGACTGGGAACACCGGGGAGCTGTTTTTT	CASRTGNTGELFF
.	TRBV28	few	13	TRBJ2-7	TGTGCCAGCACATGGAAGAGCTCCTACGAGCAGTACTTC	CASTWKSSYEQYF
.	TRBV7-8	few	15	TRBJ2-2	TGTGCCAGCAGCTTGAGCCGGGTCGAGACCGGGGAGCTGTTTTTT	CASSLSRVETGELFF
.	TRBV7-9	.	15	TRBJ2-3	TGTGCCAGCAGCTTACCGCAGGGAAAGGCAGATACGCAGTATTTT	CASSLPQGKADTQYF
.	TRBV20-1	many	14	TRBJ2-1	TGCAGTGCCACAGTTGCGGCCCCGCACTATGAGCAGTTCTTC	CSATVAAPHYEQFF
TRBD2	TRBV5-1	many	15	TRBJ2-5	TGCGCCAGCAGCTCGGGGGGCCTAGCGGGCGAGACCCAGTACTTC	CASSSGGLAGETQYF
.	TRBV5-1	many	16	TRBJ1-2	TGCGCCAGCAGCCAGGACGACCGTTCGGTGCTTTTTGGCTACACCTTC	CASSQDDRSVLFGYTF
.	TRBV2	.	15	TRBJ2-2	TGTGCCAGCAGTGAATCCAGGGGAGTGGCCGGGGAGCTGTTTTTT	CASSESRGVAGELFF
TRBD2	TRBV20-1	.	14	TRBJ2-7	TGCAGTGCTAGAGTGGGGACTAGCGACCACGAGCAGTACTTC	CSARVGTSDHEQYF
.	TRBV19	.	15	TRBJ1-4	TGTGCCAGTAATCCTCAAGAAGCCGGCCTTGGAAAACTGTTTTTT	CASNPQEAGLGKLFF
.	TRBV20-1	many	14	TRBJ1-1	TGCAGTGCTGACGGGTCCTACATGAACACTGAAGCTTTCTTT	CSADGSYMNTEAFF
TRBD1	TRBV5-1	many	15	TRBJ1-1	TGCGCCAGCAGCTTGGCCGGACAGGAGAACACTGAAGCTTTCTTT	CASSLAGQENTEAFF
.	TRBV28	many	13	TRBJ1-5	TGTGCCAGCACCGACTGGAGGGAACAGCCCCAGCATTTT	CASTDWREQPQHF
TRBD2	TRBV11-2	few	16	TRBJ2-7	TGTGCCAGCAGCCTCCTACTAGCGGGGGCATCCTACGAGCAGTACTTC	CASSLLLAGASYEQYF
TRBD1	TRBV15	many	15	TRBJ2-3	TGTGCCACCAGCAGAGAACGAGGGGGCGCGGATACGCAGTATTTT	CATSRERGGADTQYF
.	TRBV12-3/TRBV12-4	many	13	TRBJ2-7	TGTGCCAGCAGTTTTTTGGGGATCGGGGAGCAGTACTTC	CASSFLGIGEQYF
.	TRBV5-1	.	15	TRBJ2-3	TGCGCCAGCAGCTTGGCCTCCCAACCCGGGGAAACGCAGTATTTT	CASSLASQPGETQYF
.	TRBV6-6	many	12	TRBJ2-7	TGTGCCAGCAGTTATATCCAATACGAGCAGTACTTC	CASSYIQYEQYF
.	TRBV20-1	.	15	TRBJ2-3	TGCAGTGCTAGTGGCCCCGGGGGAGCTACAGATACGCAGTATTTT	CSASGPGGATDTQYF
.	TRBV28	many	14	TRBJ2-3	TGTGCCAGCAGTTTGGGGTTGAACACAGATACGCAGTATTTT	CASSLGLNTDTQYF
.	TRBV14	.	13	TRBJ2-5	TGTGCCAGCAGGTCCAGGGTTTCGGAGACCCAGTACTTC	CASRSRVSETQYF
.	TRBV4-1	many	14	TRBJ2-2	TGCGCCAGCAGCCAAGGGGATAGCACCGGGGAGCTGTTTTTT	CASSQGDSTGELFF
.	TRBV4-1	many	14	TRBJ2-3	TGCGCCAGCAGCCAAGAGCGGGTCCTCGGCCCGCAGTATTTT	CASSQERVLGPQYF
.	TRBV9	many	18	TRBJ1-3	TGTGCCAGCAGCGTAGAGCCCCGGTCGAGGGGAGGCGGAAACACCATATATTTT	CASSVEPRSRGGGNTIYF
.	TRBV20-1	.	15	TRBJ1-1	TGCAGTGCTAGACCTCCGGGACTCAGGAACACTGAAGCTTTCTTT	CSARPPGLRNTEAFF
.	TRBV2	many	13	TRBJ1-2	TGTGCCAGCAGCCCCTGGCTGGTCCAGGGCTACACCTTC	CASSPWLVQGYTF
.	TRBV5-5	many	17	TRBJ2-6	TGTGCCAGCAGCTCCTCCGAATTTATTTCTGGGGCCAACGTCCTGACTTTC	CASSSSEFISGANVLTF